The 8 T cell receptor beta chains below were found in one sample sequenced in a study of CD8 T cells in Susac syndrome. It was with random hexamers that roughly 0.5 to 1 ug RNA was reverse transcribed. TCRdb redid the calling of the immunoSEQ multiplex PCR reads with MiXCR, one entry per CDR3 protein. This sample has around 300,000 distinct CDR3 sequences, with approximately 90% found just once. Sequencing input: CD4+ T cells from PBMCs. The receptors originated from a human donor with multiple sclerosis.

The V and J genes are TRBV20-1 and TRBJ2-3; TRBD2 aligns across 8 bases. Looked up from germline, CDR1 is DFQATT and CDR2 is SNEGSKA (reference sequence). The J segment lost 5 bases and the V segment lost 3 bases, leaving 16 bases of the junction unmatched. The CDR3 has 17 amino acids. Here the CDR3 DNA reads TGCAGTGCTAGGTCTGGGAAGGGTGCGGGAGGCCTAGATACGCAGTATTTT. Residues: CSARSGKGAGGLDTQYF.

This CDR3 is CSVEEWGGQQETQYF. CDR3 DNA: TGCAGCGTTGAAGAATGGGGCGGACAGCAAGAGACCCAGTACTTC. The chain has TRBV29-1 and TRBJ2-5; D may be TRBD1 (6 bases). With 0 bases removed from V and 2 bases from J, the gap between germline ends came to 13 bases. Germline loops: CDR1 SQVTM, CDR2 ANQGSEA. This CDR3 is 15 amino acids long.

The chain combines TRBV29-1 with TRBJ1-6, with D tentatively TRBD1 (5 bases). V was clipped by 5 bases and J by 6 bases, with 11 bases between them. From germline, CDR1 is SQVTM and CDR2 ANQGSEA. CDR3 length: 13 amino acids. The CDR3 sequence is CSVRDLPNSPLHF. The CDR3 DNA is TGCAGCGTTCGGGACTTGCCTAATTCACCCCTCCACTTT.

The V and J genes are TRBV10-3 and TRBJ2-5, with 9 bases fitting TRBD1. The trim removed 4 bases at V and 5 bases at J, leaving 5 bases unmatched. Germline CDR1 is ENHRY and CDR2 is SYGVKD. CDR3 length equals 14 residues. CDR3 coding DNA: TGTGCCATCAGTGCGGGACAGGGCGGGGAGACCCAGTACTTC. Protein: CAISAGQGGETQYF.

This chain joins TRBV6-1 and TRBJ2-7, with 7 bases identical to TRBD2. CDR1 is MNHNS and CDR2 is SASEGT in the germline V gene. The CDR3 has 16 amino acids. Trimming took 8 bases from V and 4 from J; bases not matched to a gene: 17. This chain's CDR3 is CASSLIFRDYPYEQYF. In DNA, the CDR3 is TGTGCCAGCTCGCTTATATTCCGGGACTACCCTTACGAGCAGTACTTC.

The rearrangement uses TRBV24-1 and TRBJ2-1, with D maybe TRBD2 (6 bases). With 6 bases removed from V and 6 bases from J, the gap between germline ends came to 14 bases. CDR1 is KGHDR, CDR2 SFDVKD, per germline. There are 14 residues in the CDR3. For the CDR3, the DNA is TGTGCCACCAGTAGGGGCGGGGCTGCCAATGAGCAGTTCTTC. Translation: CATSRGGAANEQFF.

The CDR3 DNA reads as TGTGCCAGCAGTTTCTTTAGCGATGAGCAGTTCTTC. Its protein product is CASSFFSDEQFF. V usage is TRBV12-3 or TRBV12-4 and J usage is TRBJ2-1; weak D call: TRBD2 (5 bases). The length of the CDR3 is 12 residues. V dropped 3 bases and J dropped 8 bases, with 8 bases sitting between them.

This chain joins TRBV19 and TRBJ2-1; TRBD2 matches 14 bases. V shed 3 bases and J 12 bases; nucleotides not matched to a gene: 10. Germline-derived CDR1 and CDR2 are LNHDA and SQIVND (reference sequence). The CDR3 is made up of 16 amino acids. Written as DNA, the CDR3 is TGTGCCAGTAGTATCCGGACTCGACTAGCGGGAGGGGTGCAGTTCTTC. Its protein product is CASSIRTRLAGGVQFF.